One sample yielded the 11 T cell receptor beta chains listed below, sequenced in a study of shared clonotypes between healthy human individuals. Method: immunoSEQ multiplex PCR; TCRdb's copy keeps in-frame clones and lacks some. The sample holds some 2 million clones, 95% seen once. The sequenced sample consisted of naive CD4+ T cells sorted from blood. Subset of the sample: CD45RA+ positively selected. The receptors were gathered from a man between 18 and 29 years old in good health.

The chain is built from TRBV11-3 and TRBJ2-5, with TRBD2 as a possible D gene (6 bases). Germline CDR1 reads SGHNT; CDR2 reads YENEEA. CDR3 length: 18 residues. V dropped 1 base and J dropped 2 bases, with 20 bases sitting between them. This CDR3 reads CASSLGMRGGATQETQYF. The CDR3 DNA sequence: TGTGCCAGCAGCTTAGGCATGCGGGGCGGGGCGACTCAAGAGACCCAGTACTTC.

V and J are TRBV5-6 and TRBJ1-1, with a possible D match to TRBD1 (5 bases). CDR1 and CDR2 (germline): SGHDT, YYEEEE. Trimming pared 3 bases from V and 0 bases from J, leaving 9 bases between. CDR3 length: 14 amino acids. For the CDR3, the DNA is TGTGCCAGCAGCTGGGGGGTGATGAACACTGAAGCTTTCTTT. It codes for CASSWGVMNTEAFF.

The gene calls are TRBV4-2 and TRBJ2-7; 10 nucleotides match TRBD2. Germline CDR1 reads LGHNA; CDR2 reads YNFKEQ. CDR3 size: 16 residues. J lost 9 bases, V lost 0 bases, and 11 bases had no gene match. The CDR3 loop reads CASSQDAGLASSGQYF. The CDR3 DNA is TGTGCCAGCAGCCAAGACGCGGGACTAGCGTCGTCAGGGCAGTACTTC.

This rearrangement joins TRBV2 to TRBJ1-2; the D gene is possibly TRBD1 (5 bases). The CDR3 is 13 residues long. V was shortened by 7 bases and J by 4 bases, with 13 bases between the two germline ends. Per the germline V gene, CDR1 is SNHLY and CDR2 is FYNNEI. The chain's CDR3 is CASNRDLPYGYTF. The CDR3, as DNA: TGTGCCAGCAATCGGGACCTCCCCTATGGCTACACCTTC.

V gene TRBV7-2 combines with J gene TRBJ2-7, with TRBD2 as a possible D gene (5 bases). V dropped 5 bases and J dropped 0 bases, with 11 bases sitting between them. Germline loops: CDR1 SGHTA, CDR2 FQGNSA. The CDR3 totals 14 residues. The CDR3 loop reads CASSPSGLSYEQYF. CDR3 DNA: TGTGCCAGCAGCCCATCTGGACTCTCCTACGAGCAGTACTTC.

This chain links TRBV6-1 with TRBJ2-7, with 12 bases aligning to TRBD2. This CDR3 region has 14 residues. Germline trimming cut 10 bases from V and 5 bases from J; bases unmatched to any gene: 9. Germline V gene sequence: CDR1 MNHNS, CDR2 SASEGT. The CDR3 reads CATRLAGVRNEQYF. The CDR3 DNA follows: TGTGCCACCAGACTAGCGGGAGTAAGAAACGAGCAGTACTTC.

The chain links TRBV7-8 to TRBJ2-3; tentatively, D is TRBD2 (6 bases). The CDR3 length is 15 residues. Germline lookup yields CDR1 SGHVS and CDR2 FQNEAQ. Trimming shortened V by 2 bases and J by 1 base, and 10 bases separated the two germline ends. This chain's CDR3 is CASSLLGGGTDTQYF. The CDR3 region has the DNA TGTGCCAGCAGCTTATTAGGCGGGGGCACAGATACGCAGTATTTT.

The rearrangement uses TRBV28 and TRBJ1-5, with 9 bases matching TRBD1. V lost 5 bases, J lost 0 bases, and 11 bases stayed unmatched. Germline CDR1 is MDHEN and CDR2 is SYDVKM. This CDR3 comprises 18 residues. The CDR3 coding sequence is TGTGCCAGCAGTAGGGGGGGACAGGGCCTGAATAGCAATCAGCCCCAGCATTTT. As protein: CASSRGGQGLNSNQPQHF. Filled out from reference TRBV28 and TRBJ1-5, the complete variable domain reads DVKVTQSSRYLVKRTGEKVFLECVQDMDHENMFWYRQDPGLGLRLIYFSYDVKMKEKGDIPEGYSVSREKKERFSLILESASTNQTSMYLCASSRGGQGLNSNQPQHFGDGTRLSIL.

The chain links TRBV19 to TRBJ2-1; D ambiguous. CDR1 and CDR2 (germline): LNHDA, SQIVND (reference sequence). The CDR3 is 11 amino acids. Trimming took off 6 bases at V and 8 bases at J, with 8 bases between the two ends. CDR3 amino acids: CASRTVDEQFF. Written as DNA, the CDR3 is TGTGCCAGTAGAACCGTCGATGAGCAGTTCTTC.

This chain links TRBV10-1 with TRBJ2-1; weak D call: TRBD2 (6 bases). The CDR3 totals 15 residues. The germline V gene encodes CDR1 WNHNN and CDR2 SYGVQD (reference sequence). V gave up 3 bases and J gave up 7 bases, with 16 bases separating them. CDR3 loop: CASSEPGRAGNEQFF. The CDR3 region has the DNA TGCGCCAGCAGTGAACCGGGCAGGGCGGGAAATGAGCAGTTCTTC.

This chain links TRBV6-1 with TRBJ1-2, with D possibly TRBD1 on 5 matching bases. Per the germline V gene, CDR1 is MNHNS and CDR2 is SASEGT. The CDR3 is 13 amino acids. Trimming removed 7 bases from V and 2 bases from J, with 11 bases in between. Here the CDR3 reads CASTSGGNYGYTF. The CDR3 DNA sequence: TGTGCCAGCACCTCGGGGGGGAACTATGGCTACACCTTC.